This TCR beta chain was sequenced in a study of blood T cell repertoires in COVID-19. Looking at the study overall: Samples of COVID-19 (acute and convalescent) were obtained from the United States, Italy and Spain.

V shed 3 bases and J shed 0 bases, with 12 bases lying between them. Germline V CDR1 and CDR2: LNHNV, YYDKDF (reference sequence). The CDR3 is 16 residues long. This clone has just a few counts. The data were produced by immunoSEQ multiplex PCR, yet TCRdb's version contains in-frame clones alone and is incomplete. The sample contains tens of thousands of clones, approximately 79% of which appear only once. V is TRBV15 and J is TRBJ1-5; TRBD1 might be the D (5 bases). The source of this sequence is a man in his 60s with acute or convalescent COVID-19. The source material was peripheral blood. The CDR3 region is CATSRAKGFSNQPQHF. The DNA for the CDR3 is TGTGCCACCAGCAGGGCTAAGGGGTTTAGCAATCAGCCCCAGCATTTT.